The text below deals with one T cell receptor (beta chain). The specificity of this receptor is unknown. No base-level quality is on record; no much larger clone is a single base apart. The entry originates in a study of shared clonotypes between healthy human individuals (dated by TCRdb to 2019 to 2021). Background on the whole study: The cohort included a few men and a couple of women between 18 and 49 years of age. For each donor, three plates each were used for CD4 naive and CD4 memory, two plates were used for CD8 naive, and one plate was used for CD8 memory. To estimate repertoire size and how much clonotype sharing occurs between individuals, the study deeply sequenced the blood TCR repertoires of roughly 5 healthy adults. To increase sequencing depth and limit assay-specific biases, TCR repertoire library preparation and sequencing were carried out by different laboratories using diverse techniques. Leukapheresis yielded between about 0.9 and 9.5 billion PBMCs per donor.

Broad study findings and their caveats: Pairwise subsampling indicated that sequencing depth was expected to affect the degree of clonotype sharing among donors. Rarefaction of sorted-subset datasets indicated incomplete sequencing despite the large sequencing depth. Clonotypes shared by all four sorted-subset donors showed higher generation probabilities than non-shared clonotypes. The small number of donors limited the genetic and exposure-history diversity represented. When several donors were compared, the shared fraction of clonotypes was roughly 4.8% for naive CD4, approximately 3.3% for naive CD8, more than 2% for memory CD4, and roughly 0.4% for memory CD8. Sampling was limited to blood, and TCR repertoires in tissue likely differ from TCR repertoires in blood. Estimated clonotype richness was generally larger for naive than for memory subsets.

The donors were healthy, HIV-negative adults with no recently reported acute infections or vaccinations. Only Caucasian adults living in Nashville, Tennessee, USA were represented among the donors. Magnetic negative selection was used to enrich CD4+ T cells, after which naive cells were positively selected on CD45RA and the negative fraction became the memory subset. After blood collection by leukapheresis, PBMCs were isolated using Ficoll-Histopaque density gradient centrifugation and then cryopreserved in the vapor phase of liquid nitrogen. Analytical flow cytometry was used to check the purity and quantity of each magnetically sorted T cell population. Genomic DNA was isolated from each sorted fraction and quantified by UV absorbance on a Nanodrop 2000c. The CDR3 has 13 amino acids, counting the end cysteine and phenylalanine. The entry retains the CDR3 DNA only, 39 bases that are in frame from base 1. CDR1 MNHNS and CDR2 SASEGT are derived from the germline V gene. Ends trimmed: V by 7 bases, J by 4 bases; bases unmatched to a gene: 6.

Using the deep immunoSEQ assay, TCR CDR3 regions were amplified from genomic DNA by multiplex PCR. Extracted genomic DNA from each cell subset was spread evenly across all wells of several immunoSEQ 96-well plates, with each plate serving as a replicate. For sorted subsets, around 200 ng genomic DNA, equal to some 28,000 T cell genomes, was loaded into each replicate PCR. Purified libraries were quantified with a Qubit 3.0 fluorometer, sized on a Bioanalyzer 2100, and re-quantified with the KAPA Library Quantification kit. Every immunoSEQ 96-well plate was sequenced on a separate single-read 150-cycle Illumina NextSeq 550 flow cell. In the original analysis: Because the immunoSEQ output included only junctional sequences and no quality scores, the filtering could not be the same as the filtering used for full-length reads. To assign V/J genes and CDR3, sequences were annotated against IMGT germline references using PyIR, a Python wrapper for IgBLAST v1.9. Any read was removed if the V/J assignment was weak (E-value above 1e-6), the CDR3 was missing, or the read contained stop codons, out-of-frame junctions, or ambiguous translated residues. V3J clonotypes were defined as sequences sharing an identical inferred V gene, J gene, and CDR3 amino acid sequence. Percentage overlap between repertoires was computed as shared unique clonotypes divided by the size of the smaller repertoire. RTK rarefaction, the Chao1 estimator, and Recon v2.1 estimates of unobserved clonotypes were used to assess repertoire richness. Generation probabilities for all TCRbeta clonotypes obtained by the gDNA method from a handful of donors were computed using OLGA. TCRdb stores this immuneACCESS table with in-frame sequences only. Part of the clones is absent; in the studies checked, under half of the shortfall reflects unresolved V genes, and no reason is known for the rest. The V and J calls and the clone size are those of that table, but D and trimming were determined from the DNA. The sample profile shows millions of clones; 85% to 95% of them were found once. The ten top clones hold 0.11% to 0.15% of the sample.

Sequenced input: naive CD4+ T cells sorted from blood. The cell subset or site label here, explained by the study, means: CD45RA+ positively selected. The chain is made from TRBV6-1 and TRBJ1-2; 7 central bases correspond to TRBD1. This clonotype originated in a man aged 18 to 30 in good health. The CDR3 amino acid sequence is: CASTPGGGYGYTF. The bases are TGTGCCAGCACCCCAGGGGGGGGCTATGGCTACACCTTC.